The 15 T cell receptor beta chains listed next were all sequenced from one sample in a study of vaccination and CD4 T cells after COVID-19. Once obtained from cultured CD4+ T cells, the DNA was sequenced using the Oncomine TCR Beta short-read assay. MiXCR was run by TCRdb on the PCR reads, yielding one entry per CDR3 protein. Found here are about 6,600 distinct CDR3 sequences, 40% to 50% of them singletons; the top ten hold over 20%. Antigens for these TCRs are unknown. As for treatment: approximately 10-day PBMC culture with coronavirus spike peptide pools or control peptides (ViraFEST assay). Ahead of the COVID-19 pandemic (2011-2018), the CD4+ T cells of the unexposed donor were collected. The sample consisted of CD4+ T cells from blood, cultured in vitro. The receptors here all came from a human donor in good health.

The chain is built from TRBV30 and TRBJ1-6; tentative D call: TRBD1 (5 bases). Germline V gene lookup returns CDR1 GTSNPN and CDR2 SVGIG (reference sequence). V was pared by 0 bases and J by 2 bases, with 8 bases between. The CDR3 contains 15 residues. CDR3 in amino acids: CAWSVPQAYNSPLHF. The CDR3 DNA reads as TGTGCCTGGAGTGTACCACAGGCCTATAATTCACCCCTCCACTTT.

The V gene is TRBV28, the J gene TRBJ1-6; D perhaps matches TRBD1 (5 bases). Trimming cost V 5 bases and J 14 bases, with 10 bases left between them. The CDR3 loop spans 11 amino acids. Germline values: CDR1 MDHEN, CDR2 SYDVKM. The CDR3 coding sequence is TGTGCCAGCAGTATCGGGACCACCCTCCACTTT. Translated: CASSIGTTLHF.

The chain combines TRBV6-1 with TRBJ2-5; the match to TRBD2 covers 12 bases. V gave up 2 bases and J gave up 5 bases; unmatched junction bases: 6. The CDR3 sequence is 16 residues long. Germline loops: CDR1 MNHNS, CDR2 SASEGT. The CDR3 reads CASSEIGLAGRETQYF. The CDR3 DNA reads as TGTGCCAGCAGTGAAATTGGACTAGCGGGACGGGAGACCCAGTACTTC.

V usage is TRBV7-8 and J usage is TRBJ2-7; D is ambiguous. The CDR3 totals 14 residues. The V and J ends lost 0 bases and 3 bases respectively, with 9 bases between them. Germline CDR1 reads SGHVS; CDR2 reads FQNEAQ. The CDR3, as DNA: TGTGCCAGCAGCTTAGCGTCGGGCCGCTACGAGCAGTACTTC. Its translation: CASSLASGRYEQYF.

The CDR3 DNA reads TGTGCCACCAGTGAGGGTGGGACAGGCAGCAATCAGCCCCAGCATTTT. It encodes CATSEGGTGSNQPQHF. V and J are TRBV24-1 and TRBJ1-5, with TRBD1 matching 8 bases. The CDR3 sequence is 16 residues long. V gave up 4 bases and J gave up 1 base; unmatched junction bases: 5. Germline CDR1 reads KGHDR; CDR2 reads SFDVKD.

The rearrangement links TRBV27 to TRBJ2-5; 13 bases line up with TRBD2. The CDR3 loop spans 16 amino acids. J was trimmed by 4 bases and V by 1 base; bases with no gene match: 3. The V gene's germline CDR1 is MNHEY and CDR2 SMNVEV (reference sequence). In DNA, the CDR3 is TGTGCCAGCAGTTTATTAACTAGCGGGGGGGCAGAGACCCAGTACTTC. Protein: CASSLLTSGGAETQYF.

The chain joins TRBV12-3 or TRBV12-4 to TRBJ2-3; no firm D call. Trimming shortened V by 5 bases and J by 3 bases, and 6 bases separated the two germline ends. The CDR3 sequence is 12 residues long. CDR3 amino acids: CASSRRTDTQYF. In nucleotides, the CDR3 is TGTGCCAGCAGTCGTAGGACAGATACGCAGTATTTT.

Sample share makes this clonotype medium-sized. The chain couples TRBV11-2 to TRBJ1-2, with D hard to call. The CDR3 is 12 residues long. Germline V gives CDR1 SGHAT, CDR2 FQNNGV. The germline V and J ends were trimmed by 0 bases and 13 bases, with 12 bases remaining between them. This CDR3 is CASSLDGLGATF. CDR3 DNA: TGTGCCAGCAGCTTAGACGGCCTCGGTGCCACCTTC.

This chain links TRBV29-1 with TRBJ2-2, with D possibly matching TRBD2 (6 bases). Germline V lookup: CDR1 SQVTM, CDR2 ANQGSEA. CDR3 length equals 13 residues. V dropped 0 bases and J dropped 7 bases, with 9 bases sitting between them. The CDR3 DNA reads as TGCAGCGTTGAAGAGGGGGGTGGCGGGGAGCTGTTTTTT. Protein: CSVEEGGGGELFF.

V and J are TRBV28 and TRBJ1-6; TRBD1 aligns across 8 bases. CDR3 length: 16 residues. V gave up 6 bases and J gave up 5 bases; unmatched junction bases: 9. CDR1 is MDHEN and CDR2 is SYDVKM in the germline V gene. Here the CDR3 DNA reads TGTGCCAGCAGCCCCCGACAGGGGCAGAATAATTCACCCCTCCACTTT. Translating it yields CASSPRQGQNNSPLHF.

This chain joins TRBV27 and TRBJ1-2; possibly TRBD1 for D (6 bases). The CDR3 has 15 residues. Germline CDR1 reads MNHEY; CDR2 reads SMNVEV (reference sequence). Trimming took off 3 bases at V and 4 bases at J, with 15 bases between the two ends. The CDR3 sequence is CASSFDPTGFYGYTF. CDR3 DNA sequence: TGTGCCAGCAGTTTCGACCCGACAGGCTTCTATGGCTACACCTTC.

This chain links TRBV27 with TRBJ2-7; D is uncertain. V gave up 4 bases and J gave up 1 base, with 14 bases separating them. The CDR3 has 15 residues. Germline CDR1 reads MNHEY; CDR2 reads SMNVEV (reference sequence). The CDR3 loop is CASSSRSIGSYEQYF. In DNA, the CDR3 is TGTGCCAGCAGTTCGAGATCTATTGGATCCTACGAGCAGTACTTC.

This clonotype was picked up a small number of times. This chain connects TRBV6-5 to TRBJ1-5, with D tentatively TRBD1 (6 bases). V was clipped by 4 bases and J by 2 bases, with 15 bases between them. Looked up from germline, CDR1 is MNHEY and CDR2 is SVGAGI. The CDR3 runs 16 residues. In nucleotides, the CDR3 is TGTGCCAGCAGTTCTACTAGGGGGGGGGGCAATCAGCCCCAGCATTTT. This sequence encodes CASSSTRGGGNQPQHF.

This clonotype has more than one count but fewer than ten. The rearrangement uses TRBV20-1 and TRBJ1-1; D remains unclear. CDR1 DFQATT and CDR2 SNEGSKA come from the germline V gene (reference sequence). The CDR3 covers 13 residues. V was clipped by 4 bases and J by 1 base, with 10 bases between them. The CDR3 nucleotides read TGCAGTGCTACCTCCCAGAGGAACACTGAAGCTTTCTTT. Protein product: CSATSQRNTEAFF.

This chain connects TRBV14 to TRBJ2-2; 7 bases match TRBD2. Germline lookup yields CDR1 SGHDN and CDR2 FVKESK. After removal of 3 bases from V and 5 bases from J, the junction contained 0 bases not matched to a gene. There are 13 residues in the CDR3. The CDR3 region has the DNA TGTGCCAGCAGCCAGGGAGGGACCGGGGAGCTGTTTTTT. Amino acids: CASSQGGTGELFF. Using reference TRBV14 and TRBJ2-2 for the parts outside the CDR3, the full variable domain is EAGVTQFPSHSVIEKGQTVTLRCDPISGHDNLYWYRRVMGKEIKFLLHFVKESKQDESGMPNNRFLAERTGGTYSTLKVQPAELEDSGVYFCASSQGGTGELFFGEGSRLTVL.